What follows is one TCR beta chain and its context. The sample holds a few counts of this clonotype. Its antigen is still unknown. One junction end does not reproduce the germline sequence, and a read error may be involved. The data derive from a study of T-cell memory formation after mild COVID-19 (dated by TCRdb to the early 2020s). Regarding the complete study: TCR sequence clusters from the two donors were largely donor specific. The cohort was made up of two young adult volunteers, one female and one male, who were previously healthy. Longitudinal TCRalpha and TCRbeta repertoire sequencing tracked T-cell clones expanding and contracting after mild COVID-19 in two donors.

TCRdb shows the sequencer as Illumina NovaSeq 6000. TCRalpha and TCRbeta cDNA libraries were constructed by 5'RACE with constant-segment primers, with sample barcodes and unique molecular identifiers being introduced. RNA was extracted from every sample with Trizol reagent. Library amplification was performed in two PCR steps, and a second sample barcode and Illumina TruSeq adapters were introduced in the second step. The libraries were sequenced on an Illumina NovaSeq using 2 x 150 bp paired-end reads. On the study's bioinformatics: The reads were demultiplexed and collapsed into UMI-guided consensus sequences using migec v1.2.7. With mixcr v2.1.11, UMI consensuses were aligned to TRA and TRB V and J templates and assembled into clonotypes. A clonotype was counted as expanded or contracted only if both edgeR and NoisET called the change significant, with noise models trained on biological replicates. For edgeR calls, a false discovery rate-adjusted p below 0.01 and a log2 fold-change threshold of 1 were applied. As an exploratory analysis of dynamics, max-normalized trajectories of the 1000 most abundant clonotypes were examined with PCA combined with hierarchical clustering. The CD4 or CD8 phenotype of responding clones was assigned using the separately sequenced CD4+ and CD8+ repertoires. TCRdb's own reprocessing of the public reads used fastp at Q25 and MiXCR and kept productive beta chains. Records with the same CDR3 protein are collapsed into one entry carrying the most frequent genes and DNA. Clone size and V and J calls follow TCRdb, not the original study. This sample lists around 200,000 distinct CDR3 sequences; about 10% were detected once. Clones ranked in the top ten supply approximately 3% of the sample.

The paper as a whole reports these results and caveats: The second-wave clones that peaked on day 37 were not confirmed to be SARS-CoV-2 specific. Some responding clones were found in pre-infection memory, which suggests that pre-existing cross-reactive memory T cells took part in the SARS-CoV-2 response. Only two mild cases were covered in the study, and larger cohorts including severe cases with pre-infection samples were considered necessary. Contracting CD4+ clones turned up mainly in the CM and EM memory subsets, whereas EMRA was where CD8+ clones were enriched. From day 15 to 85, contracting clones showed balanced CD4/CD8 phenotypes, whereas a second wave of clones that expanded from day 15 to 37 leaned towards CD4+.

The CDR3 spans 16 residues, from the cysteine through the phenylalanine. Only CDR3 DNA is held: 48 bases, read in frame from base 1. The germline V gene (reference sequence) sets CDR1 to SSHAT and CDR2 to FNYEAQ. PBMCs were isolated by Ficoll-Paque density gradient centrifugation. The clonotype comes from a man younger than 35 who had mild COVID-19 (a few samples of this study predate the infection). The sample titles of this study are shuffled in the database, so cell type and time point are left out; the donor was told from shared clones. The V and J segments used are TRBV7-7 and TRBJ2-3; the D gene is possibly TRBD1 or TRBD2, with 6 bases matching each. The sample consisted of PBMCs or a T cell subset sorted from them (not recorded which). This receptor has the CDR3 CASSLGGGYGTDTQYF. DNA sequence: TGTGCTAGCAGCTTAGGAGGGGGGTACGGCACAGATACGCAGTATTTT.